These 22 T cell receptor beta chains came from one sample sequenced in a study of regulatory T cells in long-lasting Graves disease (dated by TCRdb to about 2021). Interpreted using the paper, the time point label stands for: newly diagnosed GD, antithyroid drugs for less than 3 months. For both TCR sequencing and RNA sequencing, RNA was extracted from PBMCs using TRIzol. The library was made by multiplex PCR. This sample was sequenced with an Illumina HiSeq 4000. To build TCR beta libraries, CDR3 regions were amplified by Arm-PCR using iRepertoire HTBI primers. Clones were called with MiXCR by TCRdb after fastp trimmed the public reads at Q25, and only in-frame beta chains were retained. Merged by CDR3 protein, the rows form single entries marked with the most common genes and DNA. Recorded for this sample are about 460,000 distinct CDR3 sequences; about 14% of them occurred a single time. Of the sample, 17% is held by the ten largest clones.

The data were also submitted as part of a second study, on T cells in Graves' hyperthyroidism and ophthalmopathy.

Sequenced here: peripheral blood mononuclear cells (PBMCs), sampled at new diagnosis, from a patient treated with antithyroid drugs. These receptors originate from a woman between 45 and 60 years old with Graves disease. Donor details come from another sample of the same person, matched by shared clones.

In this sample, this clonotype turned up a few times. The CDR3 DNA reads TGTGCCAGCAGTTATTCTCGGGGTCCGGACTATGGCTACACCTTC. Protein: CASSYSRGPDYGYTF. The chain employs TRBV6-9 and TRBJ1-2, with D unresolved. Germline CDR1 reads MNHGY; CDR2 reads SVAAGI. V was shortened by 0 bases and J by 3 bases, with 11 bases between the two germline ends. This CDR3 has 15 residues.

This clonotype was recorded at least ten times. The V call is TRBV6-1, the J call TRBJ2-5, with 9 bases fitting TRBD2. V trimming: 1 base; J trimming: 3 bases; junction bases outside the gene matches: 6. This CDR3 region has 16 residues. CDR1 is MNHNS and CDR2 is SASEGT in the germline V gene. The CDR3 region is CASSEVVASGKETQYF. The DNA for the CDR3 is TGTGCCAGCAGTGAAGTGGTGGCTAGCGGGAAAGAGACCCAGTACTTC.

This clonotype was seen at least ten times. This chain connects TRBV10-3 to TRBJ2-7; 10 bases agree with TRBD1. The germline V gene has CDR1 ENHRY and CDR2 SYGVKD. Unmatched junction bases numbered 6, after V lost 4 bases and J lost 0 bases. This CDR3 is built from 16 residues. The chain's CDR3 is CAISALGQGSSYEQYF. The DNA for the CDR3 is TGTGCCATCAGTGCCCTGGGACAGGGGAGCTCCTACGAGCAGTACTTC.

This clonotype was detected many times. This chain connects TRBV10-1 to TRBJ2-3, with TRBD2 as a possible D gene (7 bases). Germline loops: CDR1 WNHNN, CDR2 SYGVQD (reference sequence). V lost 4 bases and J lost 2, with 13 bases in between. CDR3 length equals 15 residues. CDR3 sequence (DNA): TGCGCCAGCAGTGCAGGGGAGGGGGACACAGATACGCAGTATTTT. Encoded protein: CASSAGEGDTDTQYF.

Many counts were recorded for this clonotype. V gene TRBV20-1 combines with J gene TRBJ1-5; D is ambiguous. V lost 2 bases and J 5 bases, leaving 13 bases between the germline ends. Per germline, CDR1 DFQATT and CDR2 SNEGSKA (reference sequence). The CDR3 is 14 residues long. CDR3 protein: CSARKSTTDQPQHF. CDR3 nucleotides: TGCAGTGCTAGAAAATCGACAACCGATCAGCCCCAGCATTTT.

This clonotype was recorded a few times. The chain carries TRBV10-3 and TRBJ2-7; D is possibly TRBD2 (5 bases). Germline V gene data show CDR1 as ENHRY and CDR2 as SYGVKD. The CDR3 has 15 residues. Trimming took off 0 bases at V and 4 bases at J, with 13 bases between the two ends. CDR3 sequence: CAISESRDLVYEQYF. CDR3 DNA: TGTGCCATCAGTGAGTCCCGGGATTTGGTGTACGAGCAGTACTTC.

At least ten counts were recorded for this clonotype. The chain uses TRBV20-1 and TRBJ2-5, with D perhaps given as TRBD1 or TRBD2 (7 bases each). The germline gives CDR1 DFQATT, CDR2 SNEGSKA (reference sequence). CDR3 length equals 13 residues. V shed 6 bases and J shed 2 bases, with 13 bases lying between them. The DNA for the CDR3 is TGCAGTGCCCAGGGGGGGGGGCAAGAGACCCAGTACTTC. Translating gives CSAQGGGQETQYF.

This clonotype appeared a single time. The chain carries TRBV6-5 and TRBJ1-5; 9 nucleotides agree with TRBD1. With V trimmed by 4 bases and J by 9 bases, 22 bases remained unmatched. Germline V gene data show CDR1 as MNHEY and CDR2 as SVGAGI. CDR3 length: 19 residues. CDR3 sequence reads: CASSFRGRLQGAVERPQHF. CDR3 bases: TGTGCCAGCAGTTTCCGAGGGCGACTACAGGGGGCTGTGGAGCGGCCCCAGCATTTT.

In this sample, this clonotype turned up a few times. DNA of the CDR3: TGTGCCAGCAGTTTAGGGACTAGTCTCGATGAGCAGTTCTTC. Translated: CASSLGTSLDEQFF. The chain joins TRBV12-3 or TRBV12-4 to TRBJ2-1; 7 nucleotides match TRBD2. The CDR3 sequence is 14 residues long. V shed 1 base, J shed 8 bases, and the junction held 5 bases outside the gene matches.

In this sample, this clonotype turned up many times. The rearrangement uses TRBV12-5 and TRBJ1-1; weak D call: TRBD1 (5 bases). The CDR3 runs 14 residues. The germline V and J ends were trimmed by 5 bases and 3 bases, with 13 bases remaining between them. CDR1 is LGHNT and CDR2 is FRNRAP in the germline V gene. CDR3 bases: TGTGCTAGTGGTATAGGGGCTGCTCACACTGAAGCTTTCTTT. Translating gives CASGIGAAHTEAFF.

This clonotype occurred many times. The chain carries TRBV28 and TRBJ1-2; D gene ambiguous. Germline V gene data show CDR1 as MDHEN and CDR2 as SYDVKM. This CDR3 is 16 amino acids long. V was pared by 6 bases and J by 3 bases, with 20 bases between. The DNA for the CDR3 is TGTGCCAGCAGATCCCTCACCGGGGTAGCCGACTATGGCTACACCTTC. Encoded protein: CASRSLTGVADYGYTF.

This clonotype has ten or more counts. V usage is TRBV28 and J usage is TRBJ2-7, with 7 bases lining up with TRBD2. CDR3 size: 14 residues. The germline V gene has CDR1 MDHEN and CDR2 SYDVKM. J lost 5 bases, V lost 5 bases, and 9 bases had no gene match. CDR3 DNA sequence: TGTGCCAGCAGTCACCGGGACTATGAACACGAGCAGTACTTC. This translates into CASSHRDYEHEQYF.

This clonotype was recorded many times. The CDR3 protein is CASRVGRVRMNTEAFF. The CDR3 DNA sequence: TGTGCCAGCAGGGTGGGCCGGGTCAGAATGAACACTGAAGCTTTCTTT. The chain employs TRBV28 and TRBJ1-1; D is uncertain. CDR1 is MDHEN, CDR2 SYDVKM, per germline. Trimming removed 6 bases at V and 0 bases at J, with 17 bases between. The CDR3 is made up of 16 amino acids.

With regard to this clonotype: Since a much larger clone is just one base distant, this may be a read error. The chain carries TRBV10-3 and TRBJ1-5; D gene uncertain. There are 15 residues in the CDR3. Trimming removed 4 bases from V and 0 bases from J, with 10 bases in between. CDR1 is ENHRY, CDR2 SYGVKD, per germline. The CDR3 sequence: CAISGSLYSNQPQHF. Here the CDR3 DNA reads TGTGCCATCAGTGGGTCACTGTATAGCAATCAGCCCCAGCATTTT.

This clonotype was counted ten times or more. The rearrangement joins TRBV7-6 to TRBJ2-2; 14 nucleotides agree with TRBD2. The germline V gene encodes CDR1 SGHVS and CDR2 FNYEAQ. V dropped 8 bases and J dropped 4; count of bases not matched to a gene: 12. The CDR3 has 18 residues. The CDR3 is CASSPGLAGEVITGELFF. In nucleotides, the CDR3 is TGTGCCAGCTCCCCGGGACTAGCGGGAGAGGTTATCACCGGGGAGCTGTTTTTT.

This clonotype showed up many times. The genes are TRBV2 and TRBJ2-3; 7 bases map to TRBD2. The CDR3 is made up of 18 amino acids. V shed 1 base, J shed 1 base, and the junction held 11 bases outside the gene matches. Germline CDR1 is SNHLY and CDR2 is FYNNEI. As DNA, the CDR3 is TGTGCCAGCAGTGAAGAGGTGTGGAGGGGACTACGCACAGATACGCAGTATTTT. Protein: CASSEEVWRGLRTDTQYF.

The chain carries TRBV10-3 and TRBJ2-1; the D is unclear. The CDR3 covers 11 residues. Trimming took off 7 bases at V and 3 bases at J, with 4 bases between the two ends. Germline-derived CDR1 and CDR2 are ENHRY and SYGVKD. The CDR3 reads CAINDYNEQFF. CDR3 in DNA: TGTGCCATCAACGACTACAATGAGCAGTTCTTC.

This clonotype was seen more than once but under ten times. J is TRBJ2-3 and V is TRBV13, with 9 bases lining up with TRBD1. V was clipped by 0 bases and J by 5 bases; unmatched bases: 9. The CDR3 is made up of 17 amino acids. In germline, CDR1 is PRHDT, CDR2 FYEKMQ (reference sequence). CDR3 nucleotide sequence: TGTGCCAGCAGCTTAGGCCGCCGGGACAGGGCCGTAGATACGCAGTATTTT. Translated: CASSLGRRDRAVDTQYF.

This clonotype turned up a few times. The chain employs TRBV29-1 and TRBJ2-6; a possible D gene is TRBD1 (5 bases). V lost 2 bases and J lost 2, with 10 bases in between. Germline values: CDR1 SQVTM, CDR2 ANQGSEA. The CDR3 covers 15 residues. CDR3 sequence reads: CSVELAGPGANVLTF. CDR3 in DNA: TGCAGCGTTGAATTGGCAGGGCCTGGGGCCAACGTCCTGACTTTC.

This clonotype was counted ten times or more. V is TRBV7-3 and J is TRBJ2-1; the match to TRBD1 covers 7 bases. V lost 5 bases, J lost 7 bases, and 5 bases stayed unmatched. This CDR3 has 13 residues. Germline loops: CDR1 SGHTA, CDR2 FQGTGA. The CDR3 bases are TGTGCCAGCAGCCCCGGACAGGCGAATGAGCAGTTCTTC. Translated: CASSPGQANEQFF.

This clonotype was found many times. J is TRBJ2-2 and V is TRBV6-2 or TRBV6-3; D might be TRBD2 (6 bases). Per germline, CDR1 MNHEY and CDR2 SVGEGT. This CDR3 region has 15 residues. The germline V and J ends were trimmed by 6 bases and 3 bases, with 14 bases remaining between them. The CDR3 loop is CASRGGASHTGELFF. CDR3 bases: TGTGCCAGCAGGGGAGGAGCCTCGCACACCGGGGAGCTGTTTTTT.

The table lists this clonotype with a few counts. The chain links TRBV13 to TRBJ1-4; possibly TRBD1 for D (6 bases). Trimming pared 1 base from V and 2 bases from J, leaving 17 bases between. CDR1 and CDR2 (germline): PRHDT, FYEKMQ (reference sequence). The CDR3 contains 18 residues. The CDR3 DNA is TGTGCCAGCAGCTTAGTCAGGGGAACGGCGAGGACTAATGAAAAACTGTTTTTT. Amino acid sequence: CASSLVRGTARTNEKLFF.